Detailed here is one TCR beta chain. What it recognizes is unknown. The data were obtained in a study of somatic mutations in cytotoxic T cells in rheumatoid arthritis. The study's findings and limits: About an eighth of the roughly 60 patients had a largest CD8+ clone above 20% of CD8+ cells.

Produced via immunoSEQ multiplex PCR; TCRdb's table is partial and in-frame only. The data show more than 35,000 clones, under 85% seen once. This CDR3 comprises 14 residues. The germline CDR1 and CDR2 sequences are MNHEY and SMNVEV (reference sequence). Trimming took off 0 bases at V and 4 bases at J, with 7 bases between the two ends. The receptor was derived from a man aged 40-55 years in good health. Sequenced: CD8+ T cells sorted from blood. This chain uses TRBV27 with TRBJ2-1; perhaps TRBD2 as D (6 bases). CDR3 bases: TGTGCCAGCAGTTTATCGACTAGTTACAATGAGCAGTTCTTC. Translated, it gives CASSLSTSYNEQFF.